This T cell receptor beta chain was found in a study of cytomegalovirus exposure and HLA in healthy donors. Per germline, CDR1 SNHLY and CDR2 FYNNEI. Trimming stripped 5 bases from V and 3 bases from J, with 13 bases between. This CDR3 spans 15 amino acids. Remarks on this clone: The same CDR3 can be traced to other DNA sequences in this sample.

The study ran its PCR with 60 Vbeta and 13 Jbeta primers. The table came from immunoSEQ multiplex PCR; TCRdb's copy has only in-frame clones and leaves some out. The table lists about 150,000 clones, about three quarters of them singletons. The receptor comes from a man over 45 in good health and CMV-seropositive. This rearrangement joins TRBV2 to TRBJ2-2, with D perhaps TRBD1 (6 bases). What was sequenced was PBMCs. CDR3 protein: CASSSDTGYTGELFF. The CDR3 DNA reads TGTGCCAGCAGTTCCGATACAGGGTACACCGGGGAGCTGTTTTTT.